The entry that follows covers one T cell receptor (beta chain) sequence. Its cognate antigen is unknown. Using its own MiXCR run on the reads, TCRdb lists one record per CDR3 protein. This table has tens of thousands of distinct CDR3 sequences, 20% to 25% appearing once. This sample stems from a study of T cell repertoires in cytomegalovirus infection. Study-level findings and limits: What dominated the ex vivo response were HLA-C-restricted CMV-specific TCR beta clonotypes.

CDR1 is LNHDA and CDR2 is SQIVND in the germline V gene (reference sequence). V gave up 6 bases and J gave up 4 bases, with 15 bases separating them. This CDR3 is built from 15 residues. This chain links TRBV19 with TRBJ2-2, with D unresolved. The clonotype comes from a human donor in good health (CMV status not recorded). Some clones in this sample may be carry-over from other donors' samples. Sequences were obtained from PBMCs, sequenced either directly or after in vitro stimulation (not recorded which). The chain's CDR3 is CASSIHLRITGELFF. The CDR3 DNA reads TGTGCCAGTAGCATCCACCTTCGTATCACCGGGGAGCTGTTTTTT.